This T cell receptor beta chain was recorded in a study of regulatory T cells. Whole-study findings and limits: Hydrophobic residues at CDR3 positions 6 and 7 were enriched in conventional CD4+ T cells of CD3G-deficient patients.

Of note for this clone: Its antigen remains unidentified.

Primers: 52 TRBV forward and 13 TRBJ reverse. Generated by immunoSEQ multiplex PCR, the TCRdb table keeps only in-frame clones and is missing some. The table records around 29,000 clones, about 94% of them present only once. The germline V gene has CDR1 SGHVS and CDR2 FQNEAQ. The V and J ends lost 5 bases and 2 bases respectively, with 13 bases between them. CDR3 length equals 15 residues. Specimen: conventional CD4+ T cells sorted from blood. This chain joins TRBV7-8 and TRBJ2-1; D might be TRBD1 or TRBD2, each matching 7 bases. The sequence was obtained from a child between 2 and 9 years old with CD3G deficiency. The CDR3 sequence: CASSQGGITYNEQFF. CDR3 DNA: TGTGCCAGCAGCCAGGGGGGGATCACCTACAATGAGCAGTTCTTC.